This TCR beta chain emerged from a study of shared clonotypes between healthy human individuals. Overall study findings and caveats: Clonotypes that were shared across a few donors made up around 4.6% of naive CD4 clonotypes.

Worth noting for this clone: Its antigen remains unknown. This sample includes further DNA sequences coding for the same CDR3.

Assay: immunoSEQ multiplex PCR; the TCRdb copy retains only in-frame clones and omits some. The data contain 950,000 to 1,100,000 clones, about 75% of them seen just once; the ten biggest clones take up 1.4%. This CDR3 has 15 amino acids. Looked up from germline, CDR1 is KGHSH and CDR2 is LQKENI. V lost 2 bases, J lost 4 bases, and 14 bases lay in between. Splitting the CD4+ cells yielded a CD45RA+ naive subset and a CD45RA-negative memory subset. This TCR derives from a man aged 18 to 30 in good health. This chain uses TRBV18 with TRBJ1-2; perhaps TRBD1 as D (5 bases). The sample consisted of memory CD4+ T cells sorted from blood. Subset meaning: CD45RA-negative fraction. CDR3 nucleotides: TGTGCCAGCTCACCATTGAGGGGTCCCTTCTATGGCTACACCTTC. It yields the protein CASSPLRGPFYGYTF.